This is a list of T cell receptor beta chains from one sample in a study of T cell responses to AZD1222 COVID-19 vaccine. TCRdb's copy holds only in-frame clones and misses some; the assay was immunoSEQ multiplex PCR. The table lists about 150,000 clones, around 85% of them singletons. Sequenced here: peripheral blood, sampled after recovery from COVID-19. These receptors were obtained from an adult who had recovered from COVID-19. Each CDR3 is given with its conserved first and last residue. D genes are given only for firm matches. Some rows have no size entry. The others give once, few or many, or a class for an expanded clone.

d_gene: -
abundance: -
v_gene: TRBV7-3
j_gene: TRBJ2-1
CDR3nt: TGTGCCAGCAGCTTACTCCCTGGGATAGCGTCCCCCTACAATGAGCAGTTCTTC
CDR3aa: CASSLLPGIASPYNEQFF

d_gene: -
abundance: -
v_gene: TRBV4-1
j_gene: TRBJ2-6
CDR3nt: TGCGCCAGCAGCCAAGAAACCGGGGCCAACGTCCTGACTTTC
CDR3aa: CASSQETGANVLTF

d_gene: TRBD1
abundance: once
v_gene: TRBV18
j_gene: TRBJ1-3
CDR3nt: TGTGCCAGCTCACCCCGGGACAGCTCTGGAAACACCATATATTTT
CDR3aa: CASSPRDSSGNTIYF

d_gene: TRBD1
abundance: -
v_gene: TRBV7-8
j_gene: TRBJ1-2
CDR3nt: TGTGCCAGCAGCCCAAGGACAGGGAGGAACTATGGCTACACCTTC
CDR3aa: CASSPRTGRNYGYTF

d_gene: TRBD1
abundance: -
v_gene: TRBV15
j_gene: TRBJ2-7
CDR3nt: TGTGCCACCAGCAGATCGGACAGGCCGTTCTACGAGCAGTACTTC
CDR3aa: CATSRSDRPFYEQYF

d_gene: -
abundance: -
v_gene: TRBV27
j_gene: TRBJ2-6
CDR3nt: TGTGCCAGCAGCTGGGGGGTGGCCGGGGCCAACGTCCTGACTTTC
CDR3aa: CASSWGVAGANVLTF

d_gene: TRBD2
abundance: -
v_gene: TRBV5-1
j_gene: TRBJ2-3
CDR3nt: TGCGCCAGCAGTTTGGTAACTAGCGGCACAGATACGCAGTATTTT
CDR3aa: CASSLVTSGTDTQYF

d_gene: -
abundance: -
v_gene: TRBV11-2
j_gene: TRBJ2-2
CDR3nt: TGTGCCAGCAGCTCAAGGACACTTTCCGGGGAGCTGTTTTTT
CDR3aa: CASSSRTLSGELFF

d_gene: -
abundance: many
v_gene: TRBV2
j_gene: TRBJ1-6
CDR3nt: TGTGCCAGCAGTGTGGACTGGGCAAATTCACCCCTCCACTTT
CDR3aa: CASSVDWANSPLHF

d_gene: -
abundance: -
v_gene: TRBV7-3
j_gene: TRBJ2-3
CDR3nt: TGTGCCAGCAGCTTAGAACCGGCGGCAGGGAGCATGGATACGCAGTATTTT
CDR3aa: CASSLEPAAGSMDTQYF

d_gene: -
abundance: -
v_gene: TRBV6-4
j_gene: TRBJ1-2
CDR3nt: TGTGCCAGCAGTGATGGGCCTTATGGCTACACCTTC
CDR3aa: CASSDGPYGYTF

d_gene: -
abundance: -
v_gene: TRBV5-3
j_gene: TRBJ2-1
CDR3nt: TGTGCCAGAAGCTGGAGGGTAGAGGAGCAGTTCTTC
CDR3aa: CARSWRVEEQFF

d_gene: -
abundance: -
v_gene: TRBV27
j_gene: TRBJ2-7
CDR3nt: TGTGCCAGCAGTTTTGCGCAGGGGCCCTACGAGCAGTACTTC
CDR3aa: CASSFAQGPYEQYF

d_gene: -
abundance: -
v_gene: TRBV28
j_gene: TRBJ1-3
CDR3nt: TGTGCCAGCAGTTTGGGCAGAACTGGAAACACCATATATTTT
CDR3aa: CASSLGRTGNTIYF

d_gene: -
abundance: -
v_gene: TRBV28
j_gene: TRBJ1-1
CDR3nt: TGTGCCAGCCTCCGACAGGAGAACACTGAAGCTTTCTTT
CDR3aa: CASLRQENTEAFF

d_gene: TRBD1
abundance: -
v_gene: TRBV14
j_gene: TRBJ2-3
CDR3nt: TGTGCCAGCAGCCAACTACAGGGGCTTAGCACAGATACGCAGTATTTT
CDR3aa: CASSQLQGLSTDTQYF

d_gene: -
abundance: -
v_gene: TRBV7-8
j_gene: TRBJ1-6
CDR3nt: TGTGCCAGCAGCTTAGTGCAGGGGCTTTATAATTCACCCCTCCACTTT
CDR3aa: CASSLVQGLYNSPLHF

d_gene: -
abundance: -
v_gene: TRBV9
j_gene: TRBJ2-1
CDR3nt: TGTGCCAGCAGCGTAGGGGTCCTAGCGATTGATGAGCAGTTCTTC
CDR3aa: CASSVGVLAIDEQFF